A single sample is the source of the 19 T cell receptor beta chains below, sequenced in a study of blood T cell repertoires in COVID-19. Some clones are missing from TCRdb's copy, which holds only in-frame ones; the method was immunoSEQ multiplex PCR. The data contain roughly 670,000 clones, about 87% of them singletons. The source material was peripheral blood. These receptors came from a woman younger than 35 with acute or convalescent COVID-19.

The V call is TRBV2, the J call TRBJ2-7; no clear D. Trimming stripped 4 bases from V and 6 bases from J, with 10 bases between. The germline gives CDR1 SNHLY, CDR2 FYNNEI. This CDR3 is built from 12 residues. The CDR3: CASSASPSEQYF. The CDR3 region has the DNA TGTGCCAGCAGTGCTAGTCCCTCCGAGCAGTACTTC.

The DNA for the CDR3 is TGTGCCAGTAGTACTTCCGTAAACACTGAAGCTTTCTTT. Residues: CASSTSVNTEAFF. The genes are TRBV19 and TRBJ1-1; D gene ambiguous. The V gene's germline CDR1 is LNHDA and CDR2 SQIVND (reference sequence). The CDR3 sequence is 13 residues long. Trimming stripped 4 bases from V and 2 bases from J, with 8 bases between.

The chain carries TRBV27 and TRBJ1-2; D gene ambiguous. The CDR3 has 15 amino acids. V gave up 0 bases and J gave up 7 bases, with 15 bases separating them. Germline values: CDR1 MNHEY, CDR2 SMNVEV (reference sequence). The DNA of the CDR3 is TGTGCCAGCAGTTTATCGGGTACTGAGGGCACTGGCTACACCTTC. Translated: CASSLSGTEGTGYTF.

This sequence joins TRBV3-1 (or the pseudogene TRBV3-2) and TRBJ2-1; 7 nucleotides line up with TRBD2. The CDR3 spans 12 residues. Germline V gene sequence: CDR1 LGHDT, CDR2 YNNKEL (reference sequence). J lost 12 bases, V lost 0 bases, and 2 bases had no gene match. This chain's CDR3 is CASSQDREGQFF. The DNA of the CDR3 is TGTGCCAGCAGCCAAGATAGGGAGGGGCAGTTCTTC.

This clone has a single count. The chain carries TRBV19 and TRBJ1-1; D unresolved. The V end lost 2 bases, the J end lost 2 bases, and 12 bases lay between the germline ends. Germline V gene lookup returns CDR1 LNHDA and CDR2 SQIVND (reference sequence). The CDR3 loop spans 15 amino acids. The CDR3 spells CASSINGLSNTEAFF. In DNA, the CDR3 is TGTGCCAGTAGTATAAACGGTCTAAGCAACACTGAAGCTTTCTTT.

In DNA form, the CDR3 reads TGTGCCTACCGGGACAGGGTTAGCACCCTCCACTTT. Translating it yields CAYRDRVSTLHF. The chain uses TRBV30 and TRBJ1-6, with 9 positions matching TRBD1. Germline loops: CDR1 GTSNPN, CDR2 SVGIG (reference sequence). Trimming cost V 7 bases and J 14 bases; bases outside gene matches: 9. The CDR3 length is 12 residues.

The rearrangement joins TRBV27 to TRBJ2-1, with a possible D match to TRBD1 (5 bases). CDR3 length: 15 amino acids. The germline V and J ends were trimmed by 5 bases and 0 bases, with 11 bases remaining between them. Germline loops: CDR1 MNHEY, CDR2 SMNVEV (reference sequence). CDR3 sequence: CASSRQGSSYNEQFF. CDR3 bases: TGTGCCAGCAGTCGTCAGGGAAGCTCCTACAATGAGCAGTTCTTC.

The chain employs TRBV27 and TRBJ1-1; 7 bases fit TRBD1. Unmatched junction bases numbered 9, after V lost 5 bases and J lost 6 bases. Germline CDR1 is MNHEY and CDR2 is SMNVEV (reference sequence). The CDR3 sequence is 14 residues long. The CDR3 reads CASSTRDSGSEAFF. CDR3 bases: TGTGCCAGCAGTACGAGGGACAGCGGCTCTGAAGCTTTCTTT.

The chain links TRBV2 to TRBJ1-1, with D perhaps TRBD1 (5 bases). From germline, CDR1 is SNHLY and CDR2 FYNNEI. CDR3 length: 14 amino acids. V dropped 7 bases and J dropped 0 bases, with 12 bases sitting between them. The CDR3 sequence is CASTLSGVNTEAFF. The CDR3 region has the DNA TGTGCCAGCACCCTATCGGGGGTGAACACTGAAGCTTTCTTT.

This chain links TRBV7-3 with TRBJ1-1; 7 bases align to TRBD1. Germline-derived CDR1 and CDR2 are SGHTA and FQGTGA. This CDR3 comprises 15 residues. J was trimmed by 1 base and V by 3 bases; bases with no gene match: 5. CDR3 protein: CASSLGQPQNTEAFF. The CDR3 bases are TGTGCCAGCAGCTTGGGACAGCCCCAGAACACTGAAGCTTTCTTT.

This chain uses TRBV6-2 or TRBV6-3 with TRBJ2-7, with TRBD1 matching over 7 bases. CDR1 and CDR2 (germline): MNHEY, SVGEGT. CDR3 length equals 12 residues. Trimming removed 6 bases from V and 7 bases from J; junction bases left unmatched: 6. This chain's CDR3 is CASSTGAPEQYF. The CDR3 region has the DNA TGTGCCAGCAGCACAGGGGCGCCGGAGCAGTACTTC.

This clone has a single count. As DNA, the CDR3 is TGTGCCAGCATGAGGGTTCCCGGGGAGCTGTTTTTT. This encodes CASMRVPGELFF. V gene TRBV6-5 combines with J gene TRBJ2-2; perhaps TRBD2 as D (5 bases). The length of the CDR3 is 12 residues. The germline V and J ends were trimmed by 7 bases and 6 bases, with 9 bases remaining between them. Germline assignment: CDR1 MNHEY and CDR2 SVGAGI.

V is TRBV5-4 and J is TRBJ1-2, with unresolved D. Per the germline V gene, CDR1 is SGHNT and CDR2 is YYREEE (reference sequence). The CDR3 totals 15 residues. V lost 2 bases, J lost 6 bases, and 17 bases lay in between. CDR3 amino acids: CASSFLAPPADGYTF. The CDR3 nucleotides are TGTGCCAGCAGCTTTCTGGCCCCCCCGGCGGATGGCTACACCTTC.

The V and J genes are TRBV3-1 (or the pseudogene TRBV3-2) and TRBJ2-1, with 9 bases lining up with TRBD2. Trimming removed 0 bases from V and 10 bases from J; junction bases left unmatched: 13. CDR1 LGHDT and CDR2 YNNKEL come from the germline V gene (reference sequence). CDR3 length: 17 residues. The CDR3, as DNA: TGTGCCAGCAGCCAAGATGGGCGGGGGGGCTATCTGGGAGAGCAGTTCTTC. Translation: CASSQDGRGGYLGEQFF.

V usage is TRBV27 and J usage is TRBJ2-1, with 7 bases fitting TRBD1. V lost 0 bases to trimming and J lost 2 bases; unmatched junction nucleotides: 4. The CDR3 length is 16 residues. Germline V gene lookup returns CDR1 MNHEY and CDR2 SMNVEV (reference sequence). CDR3: CASSLSTGPAYNEQFF. CDR3 coding DNA: TGTGCCAGCAGTTTATCGACAGGGCCCGCCTACAATGAGCAGTTCTTC.

The chain uses TRBV7-3 and TRBJ2-1; 9 bases are shared with TRBD2. The V gene's germline CDR1 is SGHTA and CDR2 FQGTGA. The CDR3 consists of 17 residues. Trimming cost V 1 base and J 1 base; bases outside gene matches: 5. The CDR3 DNA follows: TGTGCCAGCAGCTTAAGCCCTAGCGGGGTGTCCTACAATGAGCAGTTCTTC. It codes for CASSLSPSGVSYNEQFF.

The CDR3 nucleotides read TGTGCCAGCTCTAACGACAGGTCTGGGGCCAACGTCCTGACTTTC. This gives the protein CASSNDRSGANVLTF. The chain combines TRBV18 with TRBJ2-6; D is possibly TRBD1 (6 bases). Germline V gene sequence: CDR1 KGHSH, CDR2 LQKENI. There are 15 residues in the CDR3. Trimming took off 6 bases at V and 1 base at J, with 10 bases between the two ends.

CDR3 protein: CASSSRSRISEQYF. CDR3 nucleotide sequence: TGTGCCAGCAGCTCCCGGTCGCGGATCTCCGAGCAGTACTTC. This chain joins TRBV5-4 and TRBJ2-7; D is undetermined. CDR1 and CDR2 (germline): SGHNT, YYREEE (reference sequence). Trimming took 3 bases from V and 6 from J, leaving 16 bases between them. The CDR3 extends over 14 amino acids.

The V call is TRBV2, the J call TRBJ1-1, with D uncertain. Trimming left V 4 bases short and J 6 bases short, with 3 bases between. The CDR3 runs 10 residues. CDR1 SNHLY and CDR2 FYNNEI come from the germline V gene. CDR3 region: CASSAAEAFF. In DNA form, the CDR3 reads TGTGCCAGCAGTGCGGCTGAAGCTTTCTTT.